These 10 T cell receptor beta chains came from one sample sequenced in a study of preoperative IRX-2 immunotherapy in early breast cancer. Treatment defined: preoperative locoregional IRX-2 cytokine immunotherapy. Assay used: immunoSEQ multiplex PCR; TCRdb lists only in-frame clones, some missing. In the table there are roughly 62,000 clones, roughly 94% of which are singletons. Collection took place from a patient treated with IRX-2 immunotherapy. These receptors originate from a human donor with breast cancer.

The chain recombines TRBV7-8 with TRBJ2-3, with TRBD2 as a possible D gene (7 bases). The germline CDR1 and CDR2 sequences are SGHVS and FQNEAQ. The CDR3 sequence is 15 residues long. V dropped 0 bases and J dropped 4 bases, with 11 bases sitting between them. CDR3 sequence (DNA): TGTGCCAGCAGCTTAGCGGGGGGGCTGTCAGATACGCAGTATTTT. Its protein is CASSLAGGLSDTQYF. Full variable domain (rest looked up from reference TRBV7-8 and TRBJ2-3): GAGVSQSPRYKVAKRGQDVALRCDPISGHVSLFWYQQALGQGPEFLTYFQNEAQLDKSGLPSDRFFAERPEGSVSTLKIQRTQQEDSAVYLCASSLAGGLSDTQYFGPGTRLTVL.

The V and J genes are TRBV2 and TRBJ2-4; 10 bases agree with TRBD1. Germline CDR1 and CDR2: SNHLY and FYNNEI. The CDR3 loop spans 13 amino acids. V was pared by 5 bases and J by 7 bases, with 2 bases of the junction left unmatched. CDR3 residues: CASSRTGGNIQYF. In DNA, the CDR3 is TGTGCCAGCAGTCGGACAGGGGGGAACATTCAGTACTTC.

The J gene is TRBJ1-4, the V gene TRBV7-2; unclear D gene. CDR3 size: 14 residues. V dropped 5 bases and J dropped 6 bases, with 13 bases sitting between them. The V gene's germline CDR1 is SGHTA and CDR2 FQGNSA. The DNA for the CDR3 is TGTGCCAGCAGCCCCAGTCAGGCTCATGAAAAACTGTTTTTT. Its protein is CASSPSQAHEKLFF.

The chain uses TRBV4-2 and TRBJ2-3, with 11 bases aligning to TRBD2. V shed 6 bases and J 0 bases; nucleotides not matched to a gene: 2. CDR1 and CDR2 from the germline V gene are LGHNA and YNFKEQ. This CDR3 has 15 amino acids. CDR3 DNA: TGTGCCAGCAGTCCTAGCGGGGGGAGCACAGATACGCAGTATTTT. As protein: CASSPSGGSTDTQYF.

This chain connects TRBV27 to TRBJ2-7, with a weak D call TRBD1 (5 bases). CDR3 size: 14 residues. Germline values: CDR1 MNHEY, CDR2 SMNVEV (reference sequence). The V and J ends lost 8 bases and 3 bases respectively, with 17 bases between them. The CDR3 is CASGAAGRRYEQYF. For the CDR3, the DNA is TGTGCCAGCGGGGCCGCAGGGCGGCGCTACGAGCAGTACTTC.

The chain uses TRBV11-3 and TRBJ2-1, with D possibly TRBD2 on 6 matching bases. The CDR3 extends over 13 amino acids. V lost 4 bases and J lost 6, with 10 bases in between. Germline values: CDR1 SGHNT, CDR2 YENEEA. Here the CDR3 reads CASSYGTVNEQFF. In DNA form, the CDR3 reads TGTGCCAGCAGCTACGGGACTGTCAATGAGCAGTTCTTC. The variable domain in full, with the rest retrieved from reference TRBV11-3 and TRBJ2-1, is EAGVVQSPRYKIIEKKQPVAFWCNPISGHNTLYWYLQNLGQGPELLIRYENEEAVDDSQLPKDRFSAERLKGVDSTLKIQPAELGDSAVYLCASSYGTVNEQFFGPGTRLTVL.

V is TRBV7-2 and J is TRBJ2-1; D not certain. Trimming shortened V by 6 bases and J by 2 bases, and 8 bases separated the two germline ends. The CDR3 spans 13 residues. The germline CDR1 and CDR2 sequences are SGHTA and FQGNSA. CDR3 residues: CASSERTYNEQFF. DNA for the CDR3: TGTGCCAGCAGTGAGAGAACCTACAATGAGCAGTTCTTC.

The chain links TRBV14 to TRBJ2-5; possibly TRBD2 for D (7 bases). There are 14 residues in the CDR3. The V gene's germline CDR1 is SGHDN and CDR2 FVKESK. V was trimmed by 6 bases and J by 5 bases, leaving 16 bases between them. CDR3 DNA: TGTGCCAGCAGACTATGGAGGGGGGGGGAGACCCAGTACTTC. This sequence encodes CASRLWRGGETQYF.

The chain couples TRBV28 to TRBJ1-5; 9 bases map to TRBD1. The CDR3 has 15 amino acids. The germline V gene has CDR1 MDHEN and CDR2 SYDVKM. Losses at the gene ends were 4 bases for V and 6 bases for J; bases not matched to a gene: 7. The CDR3: CASSYRGRVGQPQHF. The CDR3 DNA sequence: TGTGCCAGCAGTTACAGGGGGCGCGTAGGTCAGCCCCAGCATTTT. Full variable domain (rest looked up from reference TRBV28 and TRBJ1-5): DVKVTQSSRYLVKRTGEKVFLECVQDMDHENMFWYRQDPGLGLRLIYFSYDVKMKEKGDIPEGYSVSREKKERFSLILESASTNQTSMYLCASSYRGRVGQPQHFGDGTRLSIL.

The chain combines TRBV28 with TRBJ2-5; no reliable D call. Between the trimmed V and J ends, which lost 2 bases and 3 bases, there was a span of 16 bases. The CDR3 totals 16 residues. Germline lookup yields CDR1 MDHEN and CDR2 SYDVKM. The CDR3 sequence is CASSLRPAPGEETQYF. Here the CDR3 DNA reads TGTGCCAGCAGTTTACGGCCAGCCCCTGGGGAAGAGACCCAGTACTTC.